This TCR beta chain was retrieved from a study of T cells in Graves' hyperthyroidism and ophthalmopathy. The sample holds many counts of this clonotype. Researchers amplified the TCR beta CDR3 regions from RNA transcripts. A first-round RT-PCR of the TCR CDR3 used the HTBI primer set. MiXCR, run by TCRdb on the multiplex PCR reads, gives a single entry per CDR3 protein. This sample has roughly 300,000 distinct CDR3 sequences; roughly 23% occur once, and the top ten carry 50%. Germline CDR1 is LGHDT and CDR2 is YNNKEL (reference sequence). V lost 1 base and J lost 2, with 14 bases in between. The CDR3 loop spans 16 amino acids.

The J gene is TRBJ1-1, the V gene TRBV3-1; D unresolved. The source is a woman aged 45-60 years with Graves' hyperthyroidism. The sample comprised blood. The CDR3 DNA reads as TGTGCCAGCAGCCAAGTTGGAGCTGGCAGAAACACTGAAGCTTTCTTT. Translating it yields CASSQVGAGRNTEAFF.